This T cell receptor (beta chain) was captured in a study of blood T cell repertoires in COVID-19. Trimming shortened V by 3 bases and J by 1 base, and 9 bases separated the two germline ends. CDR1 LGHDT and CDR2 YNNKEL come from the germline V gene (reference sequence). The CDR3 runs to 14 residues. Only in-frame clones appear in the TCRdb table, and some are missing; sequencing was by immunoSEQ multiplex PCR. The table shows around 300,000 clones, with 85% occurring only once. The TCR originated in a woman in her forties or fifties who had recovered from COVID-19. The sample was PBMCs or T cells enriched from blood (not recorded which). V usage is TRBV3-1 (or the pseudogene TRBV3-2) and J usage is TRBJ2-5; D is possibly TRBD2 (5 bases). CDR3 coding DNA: TGTGCCAGCAGCCAGAGGGTCGGCCAAGAGACCCAGTACTTC. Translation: CASSQRVGQETQYF.